This entry concerns a single T cell receptor (beta chain). Its antigen remains unidentified. The data belong to a study of OX40 agonist ivuxolimab in advanced cancers. Study in general: Allowance was made for prior anti-PD-1, anti-PD-L1 or anti-CTLA-4 therapy, and about 40% had some. Study-level points and caveats: Clonal expansion was among the lowest in partial responders at 0.1-3.0 mg/kg, especially CD8+. Normalized T-cell clonal expansion was also low in some nonresponders. Circulating CD4+ and CD8+ T cells showed clonal expansion by week 6 at 0.1 to 3.0 mg/kg.

Assay used: immunoSEQ multiplex PCR; TCRdb lists only in-frame clones, some missing. The repertoire consists of about 150,000 clones, with roughly 92% occurring once and the leading ten covering approximately 0.32%. The TCR sequence derives from an adult with an advanced solid tumor such as melanoma, head and neck, liver or kidney cancer. The starting material was CD4+ or CD8+ T cells sorted from blood, obtained in a trial of the OX40 agonist ivuxolimab.

The CDR3 DNA follows: TGCAGCGTTGAAGCCCCAAGAGCATATGGCTACACCTTC. Translating gives CSVEAPRAYGYTF. The chain has TRBV29-1 and TRBJ1-2; D is uncertain. Trimming cost V 1 base and J 5 bases, with 11 bases left between them. Germline V lookup: CDR1 SQVTM, CDR2 ANQGSEA. CDR3 length equals 13 residues.